This T cell receptor beta chain was documented in a study of blood T cell repertoires in COVID-19. On the study more broadly: Researchers got acute and convalescent COVID-19 samples from the United States, Italy and Spain. In each case, the material was cDNA or gDNA derived from T cells, B-cell-depleted T cells, or PBMCs.

The repertoire was sequenced with immunoSEQ multiplex PCR; TCRdb's copy has only in-frame clones and lacks some. The data show under 170,000 clones, with roughly 90% seen just once and about 4.2% held by the top ten. Sequencing was performed on peripheral blood. This receptor was taken from a woman aged 60-70 years with active or convalescent COVID-19.

In nucleotides, the CDR3 is TGTGCCATCAGCTCACAGGGGTCGTTCGACGAGCAGTACTTC. It translates to CAISSQGSFDEQYF. The chain uses TRBV10-3 and TRBJ2-7, with 7 bases aligning to TRBD1. V was clipped by 6 bases and J by 5 bases; unmatched bases: 10. This CDR3 contains 14 residues. CDR1 and CDR2 (germline): ENHRY, SYGVKD.